The source of this T cell receptor (beta chain) is a study of neoadjuvant anti-PD-1 for oral cavity cancer. The wider study: Nivolumab at 3 mg/kg was mostly given biweekly, three to four doses, pre-surgery.

Blood libraries mostly used roughly 500 ng genomic DNA, six replicates each. Profiled with immunoSEQ multiplex PCR; TCRdb holds only in-frame clones, not every one. The sample includes tens of thousands of clones, around 84% seen only once; the top ten take around 3.2%. As to time point: after neoadjuvant nivolumab, at surgical resection. Patients were newly diagnosed with stage II-IVA oral cavity squamous cell carcinoma without prior systemic or radiation treatment. The sequences come from PBMCs, collected after nivolumab (anti-PD-1) treatment. The sequence came from a person aged 35-79 years with oral cavity squamous cell carcinoma.

The CDR3 reads CASRDPGSSYEQYF. The DNA for the CDR3 is TGTGCCAGCAGGGATCCAGGGAGCTCCTACGAGCAGTACTTC. V and J are TRBV28 and TRBJ2-7; the D gene could be TRBD1 or TRBD2 (5 bases each). Trimming pared 6 bases from V and 0 bases from J, leaving 12 bases between. This CDR3 is 14 amino acids long. Germline values: CDR1 MDHEN, CDR2 SYDVKM.